The rows below give T cell receptor beta chains drawn from one sample of a study of T-cell memory formation after mild COVID-19. TCRdb re-called the 5' RACE reads through MiXCR, storing one row per CDR3 protein. This sample has roughly 190,000 distinct CDR3 sequences, with more than 25% found just once. Sequencing used PBMCs or a T cell subset sorted from them (not recorded which). These receptors were taken from an adult woman who had mild COVID-19 (a few samples of this study predate the infection). Cell type and time point are not known. CDR3s include the opening cysteine and the closing phenylalanine or tryptophan. The D gene is left open where the match is weak. Clone size is not always given. Where it is, it says once, few, many or a class for expanded clones.

J	D	size	V	CDR3	DNA
TRBJ1-5	-	-	TRBV12-3/TRBV12-4	CASSAGLGNQPQHF	TGTGCCAGCAGTGCGGGACTTGGCAATCAGCCCCAGCATTTT
TRBJ1-2	-	-	TRBV20-1	CSVGEVGGYTF	TGCAGTGTGGGGGAAGTAGGAGGCTACACCTTC
TRBJ2-3	-	few	TRBV3-1	CASSPSARDTQYF	TGTGCCAGCAGCCCCTCGGCAAGAGATACGCAGTATTTT
TRBJ2-3	TRBD1	-	TRBV3-1	CASRQGAGDTQYF	TGTGCCAGCAGACAGGGGGCAGGAGATACGCAGTATTTT
TRBJ2-7	TRBD2	few	TRBV6-5	CASSYGPAGAPSYEQYF	TGTGCCAGCAGTTACGGCCCAGCGGGAGCGCCGTCCTACGAGCAGTACTTC
TRBJ2-5	-	-	TRBV18	CASSPLARRQETQYF	TGTGCCAGCTCACCATTAGCCCGCCGTCAGGAGACCCAGTACTTC
TRBJ1-1	TRBD1	-	TRBV12-3/TRBV12-4	CASSSTGDTEAFF	TGTGCCAGCAGTTCCACAGGGGACACTGAAGCTTTCTTT
TRBJ2-2	-	many	TRBV29-1	CSVYRENTGELFF	TGCAGCGTTTACAGGGAGAACACCGGGGAGCTGTTTTTT
TRBJ2-3	-	few	TRBV24-1	CATSDRVGAYTQYF	TGTGCCACCAGTGATCGGGTCGGGGCGTATACGCAGTATTTT
TRBJ2-2	-	-	TRBV7-2	CASSREAGELFF	TGTGCCAGCAGCAGGGAAGCCGGGGAGCTGTTTTTT
TRBJ1-1	-	few	TRBV20-1	CSTTPLGTEAFF	TGCAGTACAACCCCTCTGGGCACTGAAGCTTTCTTT
TRBJ2-2	TRBD2	few	TRBV5-1	CASSPMAGANTGELFF	TGCGCCAGCAGCCCGATGGCGGGGGCGAACACCGGGGAGCTGTTTTTT
TRBJ2-3	TRBD1	-	TRBV4-3	CASSQEGDRARVWTQYF	TGCGCCAGCAGCCAAGAGGGGGACAGGGCCAGAGTATGGACGCAGTATTTT
TRBJ2-1	TRBD2	few	TRBV4-1	CASSQPAGGHYNEQFF	TGCGCCAGCAGCCAGCCTGCGGGGGGGCATTACAATGAGCAGTTCTTC
TRBJ1-1	-	-	TRBV12-3/TRBV12-4	CASRHTQDFRAEAFF	TGTGCCAGCAGACATACCCAGGACTTCCGAGCTGAAGCTTTCTTT
TRBJ1-3	-	few	TRBV12-3/TRBV12-4	CASRLLAGLGNTIYF	TGTGCCAGCAGACTACTAGCTGGTCTGGGTAACACCATATATTTT
TRBJ1-1	-	-	TRBV2	CASRRLGLTEAFF	TGTGCCAGCAGGAGACTGGGACTCACTGAAGCTTTCTTT
TRBJ2-1	TRBD2	few	TRBV12-3/TRBV12-4	CASSRTSGTYNEQFF	TGTGCCAGCAGCCGGACTAGCGGGACGTACAATGAGCAGTTCTTC
TRBJ2-3	-	once	TRBV12-3/TRBV12-4	CASSPRDNTQYF	TGTGCCAGCAGTCCCCGCGATAATACGCAGTATTTT
TRBJ2-7	TRBD1	-	TRBV7-2	CASSLGQGIHEQYF	TGTGCCAGCAGCTTAGGACAGGGTATCCACGAGCAGTACTTC
TRBJ1-2	-	-	TRBV12-3/TRBV12-4	CASRIFESGYTF	TGTGCCAGCAGAATTTTCGAAAGTGGCTACACCTTC
TRBJ2-7	TRBD2	-	TRBV11-3	CASSLEAGNYEQYF	TGTGCCAGCAGCTTAGAAGCGGGAAACTACGAGCAGTACTTC
TRBJ1-1	-	few	TRBV30	CAWGGVGLNTEAFF	TGTGCCTGGGGGGGGGTAGGACTGAACACTGAAGCTTTCTTT
TRBJ1-3	-	many	TRBV7-9	CAGGLSSGNTIYF	TGTGCAGGAGGGCTTAGCTCTGGAAACACCATATATTTT
TRBJ1-1	-	-	TRBV7-9	CASSLDGGGAEAFF	TGTGCCAGCAGCTTAGACGGGGGAGGTGCTGAAGCTTTCTTT
TRBJ1-5	-	-	TRBV4-3	CASSPRTGQPQHF	TGCGCCAGCAGCCCCCGAACCGGTCAGCCCCAGCATTTT
TRBJ2-5	TRBD2	few	TRBV7-2	CASSLEGRLAVRETQYF	TGTGCCAGCAGCTTAGAAGGTAGACTAGCGGTGAGAGAGACCCAGTACTTC
TRBJ1-4	-	once	TRBV23-1	CASSQGGREKLFF	TGCGCCAGCAGTCAAGGGGGGCGTGAAAAACTGTTTTTT
TRBJ2-1	TRBD1	few	TRBV24-1	CATRGDRGDYNEQFF	TGTGCCACCAGGGGGGACAGGGGAGACTACAATGAGCAGTTCTTC
TRBJ2-3	-	few	TRBV15	CATSRDGLDTQYF	TGTGCCACCAGCAGAGATGGGTTGGATACGCAGTATTTT
TRBJ2-5	TRBD2	-	TRBV7-9	CASSSLGLAEETQYF	TGTGCCAGCAGCTCACTGGGACTAGCGGAAGAGACCCAGTACTTC
TRBJ1-1	-	few	TRBV12-3/TRBV12-4	CASSLGAALNTEAFF	TGTGCCAGCAGTTTAGGCGCAGCCCTCAACACTGAAGCTTTCTTT
TRBJ1-6	-	-	TRBV4-2	CASSRESGYNSPLHF	TGTGCCAGCAGCCGAGAATCAGGGTATAATTCACCCCTCCACTTT
TRBJ2-7	TRBD1	few	TRBV7-9	CASSLGTGEFTYEQYF	TGTGCCAGCAGCTTAGGAACAGGGGAATTTACCTACGAGCAGTACTTC
TRBJ1-2	-	-	TRBV27	CASSPQDRPNYGYTF	TGTGCCAGCAGCCCTCAGGACCGTCCTAACTATGGCTACACCTTC
TRBJ2-3	-	-	TRBV7-9	CASSFPSYPRQAFTDTQYF	TGTGCCAGCAGCTTCCCCTCGTACCCAAGACAGGCCTTCACAGATACGCAGTATTTT
TRBJ1-4	-	-	TRBV4-2	CASSQGGTNEKLFF	TGTGCCAGCAGCCAAGGAGGGACTAATGAAAAACTGTTTTTT